This T cell receptor (beta chain) was recovered during a study of control samples from healthy donors and cancer patients. Germline V CDR1 and CDR2: SGDLS, YYNGEE. Trimming took 3 bases from V and 8 from J, leaving 20 bases between them. This CDR3 is 15 amino acids long. Clones were read by immunoSEQ multiplex PCR, and TCRdb kept only the in-frame ones, dropping some. The sample has about 160,000 clones, over 90% seen once. Input material: blood. This receptor was taken from a woman aged 25 to 45 in good health. This chain links TRBV9 with TRBJ1-2, with D possibly TRBD1 on 5 matching bases. The CDR3 here is CASSGGRWVSRGYTF. As DNA, the CDR3 is TGTGCCAGCAGCGGGGGGAGATGGGTATCGCGAGGCTACACCTTC.